This T cell receptor (beta chain) was identified during a study of blood T cell repertoires in COVID-19. In the original analysis: By means of reference gene primer amplification, nucleated cell counts were estimated. Some clones are missing from TCRdb's copy, which holds only in-frame ones; the method was immunoSEQ multiplex PCR. V and J calls and clone size come straight from that table; D and trimming were deduced from the DNA. The profile shows roughly 140,000 clones, around 88% of them singletons. This CDR3 spans 15 amino acids. CDR1 SGHTA and CDR2 FQGNSA come from the germline V gene. The junction had 5 bases not matched to a gene; V was cut back by 2 bases and J by 5 bases.

Sequenced input: peripheral blood. The clonotype was recovered from a human donor in a cohort sampled during active COVID-19. The rearrangement joins TRBV7-2 to TRBJ2-1; 8 nucleotides agree with TRBD2. Here the CDR3 reads CASSLTGGGNNEQFF. In nucleotides, the CDR3 is TGTGCCAGCAGCTTAACCGGGGGGGGAAACAATGAGCAGTTCTTC.